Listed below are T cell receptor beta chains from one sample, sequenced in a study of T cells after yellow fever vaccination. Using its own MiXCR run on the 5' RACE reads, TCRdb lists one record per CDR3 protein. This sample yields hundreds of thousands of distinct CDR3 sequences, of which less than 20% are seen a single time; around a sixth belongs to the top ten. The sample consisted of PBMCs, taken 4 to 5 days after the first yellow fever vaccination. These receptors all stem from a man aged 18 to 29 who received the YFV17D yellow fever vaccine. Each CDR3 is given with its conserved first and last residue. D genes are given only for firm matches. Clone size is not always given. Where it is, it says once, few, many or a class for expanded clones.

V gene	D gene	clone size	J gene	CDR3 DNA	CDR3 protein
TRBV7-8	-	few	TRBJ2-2	TGTGCCAGCAGCTTCAGGGAGCCGAACACCGGGGAGCTGTTTTTT	CASSFREPNTGELFF
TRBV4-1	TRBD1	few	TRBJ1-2	TGCGCCAGCAGCCAAGATGGACAGGGGCCGATGGGGGGCTACACCTTC	CASSQDGQGPMGGYTF
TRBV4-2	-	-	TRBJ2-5	TGTGCCAGCAGCCAAGACAGTAAGGAAGAGACCCAGTACTTC	CASSQDSKEETQYF
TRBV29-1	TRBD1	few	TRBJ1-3	TGCAGCGTTGAAGGGCCAACAGGGGCTCCTGGAAACACCATATATTTT	CSVEGPTGAPGNTIYF
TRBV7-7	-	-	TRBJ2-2	TGTGCCAGCAGCTCGCGGTCCTCCACTAACACCGGGGAGCTGTTTTTT	CASSSRSSTNTGELFF
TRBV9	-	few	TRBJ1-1	TGTGCCAGCAGCCCCCCGAGGAACACTGAAGCTTTCTTT	CASSPPRNTEAFF
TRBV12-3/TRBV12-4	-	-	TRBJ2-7	TGTGCCAGCAGGCGAGAGGGCTACTCCTACGAGCAGTACTTC	CASRREGYSYEQYF
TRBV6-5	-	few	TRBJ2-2	TGTGCCAGCAGTTACTTTGAAACCGGGGAGCTGTTTTTT	CASSYFETGELFF
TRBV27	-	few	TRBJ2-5	TGTGCCAGCGCGGGTCTTACTTTAGAAACCCAGTACTTC	CASAGLTLETQYF
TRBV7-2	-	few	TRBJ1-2	TGTGCCAGCAGCTTAGACATTCTCTATGGCTACACCTTC	CASSLDILYGYTF
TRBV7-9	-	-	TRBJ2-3	TGTGCCAGCAGCTCGGGACCCGGGGGATCAGATACGCAGTATTTT	CASSSGPGGSDTQYF
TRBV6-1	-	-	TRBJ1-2	TGTGCCAGCAGGCCCCTATCCTCTTATGGCTACACCTTC	CASRPLSSYGYTF
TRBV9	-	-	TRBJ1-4	TGTGCCAGCAGCGTAGCTGGGCAGGGGTGGAATGAAAAACTGTTTTTT	CASSVAGQGWNEKLFF
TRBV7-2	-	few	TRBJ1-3	TGTGCCAGCAGCCAGGGCATGTGGGGAAACACCATATATTTT	CASSQGMWGNTIYF
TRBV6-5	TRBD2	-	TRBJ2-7	TGTGCCAGCAGATGGTCGAGACTAGCGGGGTCCTACGAGCAGTACTTC	CASRWSRLAGSYEQYF
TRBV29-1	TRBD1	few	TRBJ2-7	TGCAGCGCGGGACAGGGGTGGTACGAGCAGTACTTC	CSAGQGWYEQYF
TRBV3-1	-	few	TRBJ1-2	TGTGCCAGCAGCCAAGTCCGGCGGGGCAACGCCGTATATGGCTACACCTTC	CASSQVRRGNAVYGYTF
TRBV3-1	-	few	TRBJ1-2	TGTGCCAGCAGCCGCCAGGGGATGGACTATGGCTACACCTTC	CASSRQGMDYGYTF
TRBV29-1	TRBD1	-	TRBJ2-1	TGCAGCGCCCGGGACAGCCCCTACAATGAGCAGTTCTTC	CSARDSPYNEQFF
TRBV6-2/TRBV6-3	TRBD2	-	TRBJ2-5	TGTGCCAGCAGGGAGCGGGGGCCATACCAAGAGACCCAGTACTTC	CASRERGPYQETQYF
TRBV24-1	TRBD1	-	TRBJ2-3	TGTGCCACCAGTGTTACAGGGACAGATAATTCAGATACGCAGTATTTT	CATSVTGTDNSDTQYF
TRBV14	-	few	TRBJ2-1	TGTGCCAGCAGCCAAGTTACCTACAATGAGCAGTTCTTC	CASSQVTYNEQFF
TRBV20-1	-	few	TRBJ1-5	TGCAGTGCTGAGGGGGGCGGTGGGCAGCCCCAGCATTTT	CSAEGGGGQPQHF
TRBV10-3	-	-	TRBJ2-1	TGTGCCATCAGTGGGTTTGGGGGCCCCCCCAATGAGCAGTTCTTC	CAISGFGGPPNEQFF
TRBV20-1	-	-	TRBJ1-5	TGCAGTGCTAGAGTAACTTCGCAGCCCCAGCATTTT	CSARVTSQPQHF
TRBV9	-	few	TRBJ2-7	TGTGCCAGCAGCGCCCATCCCGCAGGGCCCTACGAGCAGTACTTC	CASSAHPAGPYEQYF
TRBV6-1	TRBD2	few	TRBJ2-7	TGTGCCAGCACCGTACCACTAGCGGGGGGGCAAGAGCAGTACTTC	CASTVPLAGGQEQYF
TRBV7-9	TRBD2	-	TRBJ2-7	TGTGCCAGCAGCCAGGGACTAGCGGGGATCTACGAGCAGTACTTC	CASSQGLAGIYEQYF
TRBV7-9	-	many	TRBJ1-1	TGTGCCAGCAGCTTTTGGGCAGAAAGTGAAGCTTTCTTT	CASSFWAESEAFF
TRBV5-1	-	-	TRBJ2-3	TGCGCCAGCAGCCTCCAGGGACAACCACCCACAGATACGCAGTATTTT	CASSLQGQPPTDTQYF
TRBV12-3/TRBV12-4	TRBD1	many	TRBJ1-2	TGTGCCAGCAGTTTACCCTCGGGACAGGCAAGAATTAACTATGGCTACACCTTC	CASSLPSGQARINYGYTF
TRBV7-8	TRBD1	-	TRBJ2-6	TGTGCCAGCATCCGGGACAGGGTCTTCGGTGGGGCCAACGTCCTGACTTTC	CASIRDRVFGGANVLTF
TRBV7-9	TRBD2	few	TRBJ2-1	TGTGCCAGCAGCTCGCTAGCGGGGGGGGCCTACAATGAGCAGTTCTTC	CASSSLAGGAYNEQFF
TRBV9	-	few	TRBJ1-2	TGTGCCAGCAGCGTACAAGCTGGGGGGGCAGGGGGCTACACCTTC	CASSVQAGGAGGYTF
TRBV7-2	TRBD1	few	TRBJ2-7	TGTGCCAGCAGCTCCGGGACAGGGACGGTCGAGCAGTACTTC	CASSSGTGTVEQYF
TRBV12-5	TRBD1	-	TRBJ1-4	TGTGCTAGTGGTTTGGGACAGGGTAATGAAAAACTGTTTTTT	CASGLGQGNEKLFF
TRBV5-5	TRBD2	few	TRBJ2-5	TGTGCCAGCAGCTTGGCCCGGGGGGGGGGCCTTGAGACCCAGTACTTC	CASSLARGGGLETQYF
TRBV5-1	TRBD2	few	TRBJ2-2	TGCGCCAGCAGCTTGTCGCGGGGGGGTCCGAACACCGGGGAGCTGTTTTTT	CASSLSRGGPNTGELFF